The T cell receptor (beta chain) under discussion was sequenced for a study of Ad26.COV2.S vaccination and SARS-CoV-2 variants. In the study overall: Donor allocation was to the COV1001 Ad26.COV2.S trial arm. Dosing was one shot or two shots 56 days apart.

About this clone: Antigen: not known.

Assay used: immunoSEQ multiplex PCR; TCRdb lists only in-frame clones, some missing. The table shows some 520,000 clones, with around 90% occurring only once. Treatment specified: about 20 received Ad26.COV2.S at low or high dose, single or two shots; about 5 received placebo; per-sample allocation not given. Samples analyzed were those drawn on day 63 after the first vaccine or placebo injection. The V gene end was trimmed by 4 bases and the J gene end by 4 bases; junction bases not matched to a gene: 10. Germline V lookup: CDR1 LNHNV, CDR2 YYDKDF (reference sequence). The CDR3 is 15 amino acids. Whole-study results and caveats: Measurement of non-spike TCR breadth gave similar results in vaccine and placebo recipients.

This chain connects TRBV15 to TRBJ2-7, with TRBD1 matching 7 bases. The sequences come from peripheral blood, collected in a trial of Ad26.COV2.S vaccine versus placebo. The source is a person aged 18 to 65 who received the Ad26.COV2.S COVID-19 vaccine or a placebo. The CDR3 reads CATSNIRGRNYEQYF. The CDR3 nucleotides are TGTGCCACCAGCAATATAAGGGGGCGAAATTACGAGCAGTACTTC.